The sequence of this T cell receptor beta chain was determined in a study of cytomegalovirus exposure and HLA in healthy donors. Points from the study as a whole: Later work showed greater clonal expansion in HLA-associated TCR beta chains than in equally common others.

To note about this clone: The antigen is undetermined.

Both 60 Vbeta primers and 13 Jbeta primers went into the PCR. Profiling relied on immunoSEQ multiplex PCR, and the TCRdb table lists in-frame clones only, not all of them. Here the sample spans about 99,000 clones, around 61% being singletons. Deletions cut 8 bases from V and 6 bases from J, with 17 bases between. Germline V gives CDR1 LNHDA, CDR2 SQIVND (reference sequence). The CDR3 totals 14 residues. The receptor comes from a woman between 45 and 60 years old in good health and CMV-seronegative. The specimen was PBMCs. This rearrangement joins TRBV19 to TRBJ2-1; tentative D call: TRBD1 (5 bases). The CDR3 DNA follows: TGTGCCAGTTGTTTGGGGCAGGGTATCAATGAGCAGTTCTTC. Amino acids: CASCLGQGINEQFF.